These 21 T cell receptor beta chains were sequenced from one sample in a study of siplizumab effects on memory and regulatory T cells. Generated by immunoSEQ multiplex PCR, the TCRdb table keeps only in-frame clones and is missing some. The data hold approximately 40,000 clones, with more than 70% observed a single time. The specimen was naive CD4+ T cells sorted from blood. All receptors come from a human donor in good health.

This chain connects TRBV5-1 to TRBJ2-3; 8 nucleotides match TRBD2. The CDR3 extends over 16 amino acids. V trimming: 0 bases; J trimming: 1 base; junction bases outside the gene matches: 4. The germline V gene has CDR1 SGHRS and CDR2 YFSETQ. CDR3 nucleotides: TGCGCCAGCAGCTTGGGTAGCGGGGCTGGCACAGATACGCAGTATTTT. Protein sequence: CASSLGSGAGTDTQYF.

The chain carries TRBV5-6 and TRBJ1-6, with D maybe TRBD1 (5 bases). Trimming removed 6 bases at V and 10 bases at J, with 17 bases between. The CDR3 runs to 14 residues. Germline CDR1 is SGHDT and CDR2 is YYEEEE. CDR3: CASTGQGTQSPLHF. The CDR3 DNA sequence: TGTGCCAGCACCGGGCAGGGAACCCAATCACCCCTCCACTTT.

The chain uses TRBV7-2 and TRBJ2-2; the D gene is possibly TRBD1 (5 bases). Germline CDR1 SGHTA, CDR2 FQGNSA. This CDR3 is 14 amino acids long. Trimming took off 6 bases at V and 2 bases at J, with 10 bases between the two ends. CDR3 amino acids: CASSRTGNTGELFF. In DNA, the CDR3 is TGTGCCAGCAGTCGTACAGGCAACACCGGGGAGCTGTTTTTT.

This clone was picked up a small number of times. The V gene is TRBV6-5, the J gene TRBJ1-5, with D unclear. This CDR3 contains 15 residues. Germline V lookup: CDR1 MNHEY, CDR2 SVGAGI. The V end lost 0 bases, the J end lost 5 bases, and 11 bases lay between the germline ends. The CDR3 protein is CASSYSGFVDQPQHF. The CDR3 bases are TGTGCCAGCAGTTACTCGGGTTTCGTCGATCAGCCCCAGCATTTT.

This chain links TRBV6-5 with TRBJ2-5, with D possibly TRBD2 on 5 matching bases. V lost 8 bases and J lost 2, with 12 bases in between. The CDR3 sequence is 13 residues long. CDR1 and CDR2 (germline): MNHEY, SVGAGI. The CDR3 loop reads CASGERAQETQYF. Written as DNA, the CDR3 is TGTGCCAGCGGGGAGAGGGCGCAAGAGACCCAGTACTTC.

This clone has only one observation. The chain links TRBV11-2 to TRBJ2-3; D is uncertain. This CDR3 region has 17 residues. Germline values: CDR1 SGHAT, CDR2 FQNNGV. With 2 bases removed from V and 2 bases from J, the gap between germline ends came to 17 bases. The DNA for the CDR3 is TGTGCCAGCAGCTTATCTGCCTCTAAGTGGTTCACAGATACGCAGTATTTT. Translated: CASSLSASKWFTDTQYF.

The chain carries TRBV5-1 and TRBJ2-1; a weak D match, TRBD1 (6 bases). The CDR3 has 16 residues. The germline V gene has CDR1 SGHRS and CDR2 YFSETQ. V was cut by 0 bases and J by 2 bases, with 12 bases left in between. The CDR3 nucleotides read TGCGCCAGCAGCTTGGCCAGGGGACAAACCTACAATGAGCAGTTCTTC. Its protein is CASSLARGQTYNEQFF.

The chain combines TRBV10-3 with TRBJ1-3; possibly TRBD1 for D (5 bases). This CDR3 spans 13 amino acids. V was cut by 7 bases and J by 2 bases, with 9 bases left in between. Germline V gene data show CDR1 as ENHRY and CDR2 as SYGVKD. The CDR3 coding sequence is TGTGCCATCAAGGCAGGGACTGGAAACACCATATATTTT. Its protein is CAIKAGTGNTIYF.

The chain joins TRBV6-5 to TRBJ1-4, with D maybe TRBD1 (5 bases). Germline-derived CDR1 and CDR2 are MNHEY and SVGAGI. CDR3 length: 15 amino acids. The V and J ends lost 5 bases and 4 bases respectively, with 14 bases between them. The CDR3 coding sequence is TGTGCCAGCAGTACCTCACAGGCACTTAATGAAAAACTGTTTTTT. Translation: CASSTSQALNEKLFF.

The chain links TRBV5-1 to TRBJ2-1; 7 bases are shared with TRBD1. This CDR3 has 14 amino acids. Germline V gives CDR1 SGHRS, CDR2 YFSETQ. Trimming took 3 bases from V and 4 from J; bases not matched to a gene: 4. The CDR3 loop reads CASSSGTDYNEQFF. CDR3 nucleotide sequence: TGCGCCAGCAGCTCCGGGACAGATTACAATGAGCAGTTCTTC.

The CDR3 here is CASSYSGGVYEQYF. In DNA, the CDR3 is TGTGCCAGCAGTTACTCTGGGGGGGTTTACGAGCAGTACTTC. The V call is TRBV6-6, the J call TRBJ2-7; 7 bases match TRBD2. The CDR3 is 14 residues long. In germline, CDR1 is MNHNY, CDR2 SVGAGI (reference sequence). Germline trimming cut 0 bases from V and 4 bases from J; bases unmatched to any gene: 3.

CDR3 amino acids: CATRQREEQEQYF. The CDR3 DNA sequence: TGTGCCACCAGGCAGCGGGAGGAACAAGAGCAGTACTTC. The chain has TRBV10-3 and TRBJ2-7, with 9 bases matching TRBD2. The CDR3 totals 13 residues. Germline V gene data show CDR1 as ENHRY and CDR2 as SYGVKD. The trim removed 10 bases at V and 7 bases at J, leaving 11 bases unmatched.

A single count supports this clone. The chain joins TRBV4-2 to TRBJ2-3; the match to TRBD2 covers 7 bases. CDR3 size: 16 residues. Unmatched junction bases numbered 8, after V lost 1 base and J lost 4 bases. CDR1 LGHNA and CDR2 YNFKEQ come from the germline V gene. CDR3: CASSQVGGSLADTQYF. In DNA, the CDR3 is TGTGCCAGCAGCCAAGTGGGCGGGAGTTTAGCAGATACGCAGTATTTT.

The CDR3 DNA is TGTGCCAGCAGCGACCGTATAAAGACTAGCGGTCGGTCTCAGTTCCCCTACAATGAGCAGTTCTTC. Translation: CASSDRIKTSGRSQFPYNEQFF. The gene calls are TRBV2 and TRBJ2-1; 9 bases fit TRBD2. The CDR3 is 22 residues long. The trim removed 6 bases at V and 2 bases at J, leaving 26 bases unmatched. CDR1 is SNHLY and CDR2 is FYNNEI in the germline V gene.

Worth noting for this clone: A read error may produce the germline difference seen at one junction end. V gene TRBV6-5 combines with J gene TRBJ2-5; D is unresolved. Germline lookup yields CDR1 MNHEY and CDR2 SVGAGI. The CDR3 has 14 amino acids. CDR3 protein: CASTYKGSEVVQYF. The DNA for the CDR3 is TGTGCCAGCACTTACAAGGGATCAGAAGTAGTCCAGTACTTC.

This clone was seen just once. The chain employs TRBV2 and TRBJ2-5; no firm D call. V was pared by 8 bases and J by 3 bases, with 13 bases between. Per the germline V gene, CDR1 is SNHLY and CDR2 is FYNNEI. The CDR3 has 13 amino acids. Here the CDR3 DNA reads TGTGCCAGCTGTTCGGGCCGAAAAGAGACCCAGTACTTC. Translating gives CASCSGRKETQYF.

This chain joins TRBV18 and TRBJ2-3; possibly TRBD1 or TRBD2 for D (5 bases each). This CDR3 has 16 amino acids. Germline assignment: CDR1 KGHSH and CDR2 LQKENI. V lost 3 bases and J lost 0, with 13 bases in between. The DNA of the CDR3 is TGTGCCAGCTCACCGCTGGCCGGGACGAGCACAGATACGCAGTATTTT. Residues: CASSPLAGTSTDTQYF.

Only one count was recorded for this clone. The V gene is TRBV27, the J gene TRBJ2-2; D unresolved. This CDR3 region has 12 residues. CDR1 is MNHEY and CDR2 is SMNVEV in the germline V gene (reference sequence). Trimming stripped 6 bases from V and 2 bases from J, with 4 bases between. CDR3 sequence: CASRPNTGELFF. The CDR3 DNA follows: TGTGCCAGCAGGCCAAACACCGGGGAGCTGTTTTTT.

The chain uses TRBV5-6 and TRBJ2-3; D not resolved. V shed 0 bases and J shed 4 bases, with 9 bases lying between them. Germline V gene data show CDR1 as SGHDT and CDR2 as YYEEEE. CDR3 size: 14 residues. The CDR3 protein is CASSLGQPPDTQYF. As DNA, the CDR3 is TGTGCCAGCAGCTTGGGGCAGCCCCCAGATACGCAGTATTTT.

The chain recombines TRBV5-4 with TRBJ2-5; TRBD1 might be the D (5 bases). The DNA end is a closer match to TRBJ2-7, so the J assignment may be wrong. This CDR3 is 14 amino acids long. Germline V lookup: CDR1 SGHNT, CDR2 YYREEE (reference sequence). CDR3 nucleotide sequence: TGTGCCAGCAGCCTGGGGCAAACTAACTACGAGCAGTACTTC. Translation gives CASSLGQTNYEQYF.

The chain recombines TRBV11-3 with TRBJ2-2, with a tentative D call TRBD2 (6 bases). CDR3 size: 15 residues. Germline CDR1 reads SGHNT; CDR2 reads YENEEA. Trimming took off 4 bases at V and 1 base at J, with 10 bases between the two ends. The CDR3 here is CASSSGTLNTGELFF. CDR3 nucleotide sequence: TGTGCCAGCAGCTCCGGGACTTTGAACACCGGGGAGCTGTTTTTT.